This TCR beta chain was observed in a study of blood T cell repertoires in COVID-19. Whole-study context: COVID-19 samples from acute and convalescent phases originated in the United States, Italy and Spain.

The germline V and J ends were trimmed by 7 bases and 2 bases, with 15 bases remaining between them. Germline V gene lookup returns CDR1 MDHEN and CDR2 SYDVKM. This CDR3 contains 15 residues. Original handling: Scientists estimated how many nucleated cells there were by amplifying reference gene primers. The repertoire was sequenced with immunoSEQ multiplex PCR; TCRdb's copy has only in-frame clones and lacks some. V, J and clone size derive from that table, while D and trimming were established from the DNA sequence. This table holds 130,000 to 150,000 clones, about 90% found once. The sequence came from a man aged 55 to 70 who had recovered from COVID-19. Material: PBMCs or T cells enriched from blood (not recorded which). The V and J genes are TRBV28 and TRBJ2-1, with D maybe TRBD2 (5 bases). CDR3 in DNA: TGTGCCAGCAACATCATTTCGGGGACCTACAATGAGCAGTTCTTC. Its protein is CASNIISGTYNEQFF.